This TCR beta chain comes out of a study of T cell repertoires in cytomegalovirus infection. The CDR3 extends over 15 amino acids. The germline V gene encodes CDR1 MNHNY and CDR2 SVGAGI (reference sequence). Study results and limitations: CMV carriers having the relevant HLA were flagged by cumulative public TCR beta family frequency. The ex vivo response was dominated by HLA-C-restricted CMV-specific TCR beta clonotypes.

Comment on this clonotype: Its antigen remains unknown. Compared with germline, one end of the junction differs, possibly owing to a read error.

MiXCR was run by TCRdb on the reads, yielding one entry per CDR3 protein. The table has about 740,000 distinct CDR3 sequences, 35% to 45% seen once. The V call is TRBV6-6, the J call TRBJ1-4; D is perhaps TRBD1 (5 bases). The sample taken for sequencing was PBMCs. This clonotype was sampled from a human donor in good health (CMV status not recorded). Some clones in this sample may be carry-over from other donors' samples. For the CDR3, the DNA is TGTGCCAGCAGTTACTCGACAGCAACTAATGAAAAACTGTTGTTT. This encodes CASSYSTATNEKLLF.